A single sample is the source of the 30 T cell receptor beta chains below, sequenced in a study of neurological immune-mediated disorders. As for time point: longitudinal time-point 3. One entry per CDR3 protein, called by TCRdb with MiXCR from the 5' RACE reads. This table has more than 100,000 distinct CDR3 sequences, 10% to 12% appearing once. Material: PBMCs. Receptors originate from a female donor with HTLV-1-associated myelopathy (HAM/TSP).

This clonotype showed up many times. The chain recombines TRBV27 with TRBJ2-7; 9 bases align to TRBD2. This CDR3 has 15 amino acids. Germline CDR1 MNHEY, CDR2 SMNVEV (reference sequence). Trimming at V came to 5 bases and at J to 1 base, leaving 6 bases not matched to a gene. The CDR3 is CASSRGGAGSYEQYF. The CDR3 DNA follows: TGTGCCAGCAGTCGCGGGGGGGCAGGTTCCTACGAGCAGTACTTC.

The sample holds many counts of this clonotype. CDR3 coding DNA: TGCAGCGTTGAAAGGCGGGGGCCTTCCTACGAGCAGTACTTC. This gives the protein CSVERRGPSYEQYF. This sequence joins TRBV29-1 and TRBJ2-7; possible D gene TRBD2, 7 bases. In germline, CDR1 is SQVTM, CDR2 ANQGSEA. CDR3 length equals 14 residues. The germline V and J ends were trimmed by 2 bases and 1 base, with 12 bases remaining between them.

This clonotype was counted at least ten times. The chain carries TRBV6-1 and TRBJ1-3; no clear D gene. The V gene lost 1 base and the J gene lost 4 bases, with 5 bases spanning the gap. The germline V gene encodes CDR1 MNHNS and CDR2 SASEGT. The CDR3 is 13 residues long. The CDR3 DNA is TGTGCCAGCAGTGAAGACGCCGGAAACACCATATATTTT. Residues: CASSEDAGNTIYF.

The V and J genes are TRBV28 and TRBJ2-7; TRBD2 aligns across 10 bases. Germline V gene sequence: CDR1 MDHEN, CDR2 SYDVKM. This CDR3 is 14 amino acids long. V lost 3 bases to trimming and J lost 2 bases; unmatched junction nucleotides: 1. The CDR3 here is CASSFLAGAYEQYF. CDR3 nucleotide sequence: TGTGCCAGCAGTTTCCTAGCGGGGGCCTACGAGCAGTACTTC.

The table lists this clonotype with a few counts. This chain links TRBV10-3 with TRBJ2-2; 7 positions match TRBD1. The junction had 11 bases not matched to a gene; V was cut back by 5 bases and J by 8 bases. Germline loops: CDR1 ENHRY, CDR2 SYGVKD. This CDR3 is built from 15 residues. CDR3 sequence: CAISPKGRGLGELFF. The CDR3 DNA sequence: TGTGCCATCAGTCCGAAGGGTAGGGGGCTAGGGGAGCTGTTTTTT.

This clonotype was seen at least ten times. The chain couples TRBV20-1 to TRBJ1-1, with D maybe TRBD1 (6 bases). V was trimmed by 2 bases and J by 1 base, leaving 11 bases between them. Germline CDR1 reads DFQATT; CDR2 reads SNEGSKA (reference sequence). The CDR3 extends over 14 amino acids. CDR3 nucleotide sequence: TGCAGTGCTAGAAGATGGGGGCCGAACACTGAAGCTTTCTTT. Amino acids: CSARRWGPNTEAFF.

This clonotype was counted at least ten times. This chain links TRBV5-1 with TRBJ1-1, with D possibly matching TRBD1 (5 bases). The CDR3 is 15 amino acids. V dropped 2 bases and J dropped 2 bases, with 13 bases sitting between them. Germline CDR1 SGHRS, CDR2 YFSETQ. In DNA, the CDR3 is TGCGCCAGCAGCTTCGGTGGGACCGGAAACACTGAAGCTTTCTTT. Translation: CASSFGGTGNTEAFF.

Many counts were recorded for this clonotype. V and J are TRBV20-1 and TRBJ1-5, with 11 bases aligning to TRBD1. The CDR3 has 15 residues. J was trimmed by 6 bases and V by 5 bases; bases with no gene match: 9. CDR1 and CDR2 from the germline V gene are DFQATT and SNEGSKA (reference sequence). The CDR3 loop is CSAVARDRGTQPQHF. For the CDR3, the DNA is TGCAGTGCTGTCGCCCGGGACAGGGGGACTCAGCCCCAGCATTTT.

This clonotype was seen at least ten times. V is TRBV9 and J is TRBJ1-3; possible D gene TRBD1, 5 bases. V shed 1 base and J shed 0 bases, with 11 bases lying between them. This CDR3 contains 16 residues. Germline values: CDR1 SGDLS, CDR2 YYNGEE. The CDR3 region is CASSVWDGRSGNTIYF. The DNA of the CDR3 is TGTGCCAGCAGCGTATGGGACGGCCGCTCTGGAAACACCATATATTTT. The full variable domain, rest sourced from reference TRBV9 and TRBJ1-3, is DSGVTQTPKHLITATGQRVTLRCSPRSGDLSVYWYQQSLDQGLQFLIQYYNGEERAKGNILERFSAQQFPDLHSELNLSSLELGDSALYFCASSVWDGRSGNTIYFGEGSWLTVV.

This clonotype was detected many times. The chain couples TRBV20-1 to TRBJ2-5, with D perhaps TRBD2 (6 bases). Trimming removed 5 bases at V and 4 bases at J, with 8 bases between. This CDR3 comprises 11 residues. From germline, CDR1 is DFQATT and CDR2 SNEGSKA (reference sequence). CDR3 protein: CSAAGRETQYF. The CDR3 nucleotides are TGCAGTGCTGCGGGGCGAGAGACCCAGTACTTC.

The sample holds many counts of this clonotype. The chain has TRBV5-1 and TRBJ2-3; no definite D call. The germline V gene has CDR1 SGHRS and CDR2 YFSETQ. This CDR3 contains 12 residues. V lost 9 bases and J 1 base, leaving 9 bases between the germline ends. The CDR3 sequence: CATTAGTDTQYF. The CDR3, as DNA: TGCGCCACCACTGCCGGCACAGATACGCAGTATTTT.

There are many counts of this clonotype. This chain connects TRBV6-5 to TRBJ2-6, with 8 positions matching TRBD1. The germline V gene has CDR1 MNHEY and CDR2 SVGAGI. The junction had 12 bases not matched to a gene; V was cut back by 6 bases and J by 2 bases. The CDR3 consists of 18 residues. CDR3 residues: CASSPVGAGGAGANVLTF. The CDR3 nucleotides read TGTGCCAGCAGCCCCGTGGGGGCAGGGGGCGCTGGGGCCAACGTCCTGACTTTC.

This clonotype was counted a few times. This may come from a read error, since a much larger clone is one base off. The rearrangement links TRBV5-1 to TRBJ2-3, with 9 bases aligning to TRBD2. The CDR3 consists of 16 residues. Germline V gives CDR1 SGHRS, CDR2 YFSETQ. CDR3: CTSRPGARGGRDTQYF. CDR3 in DNA: TGCACCAGCAGACCGGGTGCGCGGGGGGGCCGAGATACGCAGTATTTT.

This clonotype was detected many times. The rearrangement links TRBV20-1 to TRBJ2-5, with D unresolved. The CDR3 has 14 amino acids. The V gene lost 3 bases and the J gene lost 1 base, with 12 bases spanning the gap. Germline V gives CDR1 DFQATT, CDR2 SNEGSKA (reference sequence). The CDR3 bases are TGCAGTGCTAGTGCTCCCGGAGTCCAAGAGACCCAGTACTTC. It is translated as CSASAPGVQETQYF.

This clonotype was counted many times. The genes are TRBV7-2 and TRBJ2-3; tentatively, D is TRBD1 (5 bases). CDR1 is SGHTA and CDR2 is FQGNSA in the germline V gene. Deletions cut 3 bases from V and 4 bases from J, with 8 bases between. The CDR3 loop spans 13 amino acids. The CDR3 is CASSFAGSDTQYF. As DNA, the CDR3 is TGTGCCAGCAGCTTTGCAGGGTCAGATACGCAGTATTTT.

Of note for this clonotype: One end of the junction is discordant with germline, which a read error may explain. The J gene is TRBJ2-4, the V gene TRBV29-1; D not resolved. Germline lookup yields CDR1 SQVTM and CDR2 ANQGSEA. The CDR3 covers 13 residues. The CDR3 nucleotides read TGCAGCGTTAAAGAGATAGCCAAAAACATTCAGTACTTC. Translation: CSVKEIAKNIQYF.

In its sample, this clonotype was seen many times. V and J are TRBV7-8 and TRBJ2-3; the match to TRBD2 covers 7 bases. CDR1 SGHVS and CDR2 FQNEAQ come from the germline V gene. CDR3 length: 16 residues. The V gene end was trimmed by 1 base and the J gene end by 1 base; junction bases not matched to a gene: 5. CDR3 region: CASSLVAGLRTDTQYF. CDR3 bases: TGTGCCAGCAGCTTAGTAGCGGGTCTACGCACAGATACGCAGTATTTT.

This clonotype was counted many times. A read error may account for a junction end that differs from germline. The chain links TRBV10-3 to TRBJ2-3, with 7 bases identical to TRBD2. The CDR3 consists of 16 residues. The germline V gene encodes CDR1 ENHRY and CDR2 SYGVKD. The CDR3 bases are TGTGCCATCAGTGAGTCTGGGAGGGGCCCCACAAATACGCAGTATTTT. It encodes CAISESGRGPTNTQYF.

This clonotype appeared many times. This sequence joins TRBV7-8 and TRBJ2-7; D possibly matches TRBD1 or TRBD2 (5 bases each). Germline CDR1 reads SGHVS; CDR2 reads FQNEAQ. Trimming left V 3 bases short and J 2 bases short, with 14 bases between. This CDR3 spans 15 amino acids. The chain's CDR3 is CASSFMGVSAYEQYF. CDR3 in DNA: TGTGCCAGCAGCTTCATGGGGGTGTCGGCCTACGAGCAGTACTTC.

As regards this clonotype: Its ends do not fully match the called genes, so a read error is possible. The chain links TRBV18 to TRBJ2-2, with TRBD1 identical over 10 bases. This CDR3 has 16 residues. Germline CDR1 reads KGHSH; CDR2 reads LQKENI. In nucleotides, the CDR3 is TGTGCCAGCTCAACACCCGGGACAGGGGCCGGCGGGGAGCTGTTTTTT. It codes for CASSTPGTGAGGELFF.

In this sample, this clonotype turned up many times. The genes are TRBV10-3 and TRBJ2-7, with 8 bases matching TRBD1. V trimming: 7 bases; J trimming: 3 bases; junction bases outside the gene matches: 5. In germline, CDR1 is ENHRY, CDR2 SYGVKD. This CDR3 has 13 residues. The CDR3 sequence: CAITSGGIYEQYF. The CDR3 bases are TGTGCCATCACTTCAGGGGGCATCTACGAGCAGTACTTC.

This clonotype was found many times. This chain joins TRBV29-1 and TRBJ1-2, with D possibly TRBD1 on 5 matching bases. Germline CDR1 reads SQVTM; CDR2 reads ANQGSEA. This CDR3 region has 15 residues. The V end lost 7 bases, the J end lost 8 bases, and 26 bases lay between the germline ends. The CDR3 is CSAGHVPSQPEGYTF. DNA of the CDR3: TGCAGCGCTGGACACGTCCCTTCTCAACCGGAGGGCTACACCTTC.

This clonotype was counted ten times or more. V usage is TRBV20-1 and J usage is TRBJ2-5; D gene ambiguous. The germline V gene encodes CDR1 DFQATT and CDR2 SNEGSKA (reference sequence). V was clipped by 2 bases and J by 4 bases, with 8 bases between them. This CDR3 is 12 amino acids long. CDR3 residues: CSARPATETQYF. CDR3 DNA sequence: TGCAGTGCTAGACCCGCGACAGAGACCCAGTACTTC.

Worth noting for this clonotype: A read error may explain this, as a much larger clone is one base away. The chain has TRBV28 and TRBJ1-2; D not certain. Germline CDR1 and CDR2: MDHEN and SYDVKM. CDR3 size: 13 residues. V was cut by 6 bases and J by 4 bases, with 12 bases left in between. The CDR3 here is CASRAHGFYGYTF. CDR3 nucleotides: TGTGCCAGCAGGGCACATGGCTTCTATGGCTACACCTTC.

This clonotype was detected many times. The chain is built from TRBV4-1 and TRBJ2-1, with TRBD1 matching over 7 bases. Germline V CDR1 and CDR2: MGHRA, YSYEKL. The V and J ends lost 0 bases and 8 bases, in that order; junction bases with no gene match: 7. This CDR3 spans 15 amino acids. The CDR3 sequence: CASSQDRQGGDEQFF. The CDR3 DNA reads as TGCGCCAGCAGCCAAGACCGACAGGGCGGCGATGAGCAGTTCTTC.

This clonotype has ten or more counts. V is TRBV24-1 and J is TRBJ2-3; 8 nucleotides agree with TRBD1. The CDR3 has 14 residues. Germline values: CDR1 KGHDR, CDR2 SFDVKD. Trimming at V came to 3 bases and at J to 6 bases, leaving 4 bases not matched to a gene. CDR3 amino acids: CATSDPRTGDTQYF. The CDR3 DNA reads TGTGCCACCAGTGATCCGAGGACAGGGGATACGCAGTATTTT.

This clonotype was seen repeatedly, ten times or more. The chain links TRBV14 to TRBJ1-2; TRBD1 might be the D (5 bases). CDR1 is SGHDN and CDR2 is FVKESK in the germline V gene. Trimming left V 3 bases short and J 1 base short, with 6 bases between. The CDR3 sequence is 13 residues long. The CDR3 coding sequence is TGTGCCAGCAGCCAGGGGGGTAACTATGGCTACACCTTC. Translating it yields CASSQGGNYGYTF.

This clonotype was detected many times. The chain joins TRBV20-1 to TRBJ2-5; D unclear. The CDR3 consists of 12 residues. Germline V gives CDR1 DFQATT, CDR2 SNEGSKA (reference sequence). V was clipped by 0 bases and J by 9 bases, with 11 bases between them. CDR3 sequence: CSARDAEIPQYF. The CDR3 DNA reads TGCAGTGCTAGAGATGCAGAAATCCCCCAGTACTTC.

In this sample, this clonotype turned up many times. The chain has TRBV20-1 and TRBJ2-5, with 9 bases lining up with TRBD2. This CDR3 spans 13 amino acids. Germline loops: CDR1 DFQATT, CDR2 SNEGSKA (reference sequence). V lost 3 bases, J lost 4 bases, and 3 bases stayed unmatched. CDR3 in DNA: TGCAGTGCTAGCAGCGGGGGGCTAGAGACCCAGTACTTC. Translation gives CSASSGGLETQYF.

This clonotype has at least ten counts. This chain links TRBV18 with TRBJ2-1; 11 bases fit TRBD1. CDR3 length: 15 residues. The V gene end was trimmed by 4 bases and the J gene end by 6 bases; junction bases not matched to a gene: 5. Germline CDR1 reads KGHSH; CDR2 reads LQKENI. CDR3 region: CASSLGTGGPNEQFF. Here the CDR3 DNA reads TGTGCCAGCTCACTCGGGACAGGGGGGCCCAATGAGCAGTTCTTC.